Listed here are 26 T cell receptor beta chains from one sample, sequenced in a study of OX40 agonist ivuxolimab in advanced cancers. The receptor library was made with the immunoSEQ multiplex PCR assay. TCRdb holds this immuneACCESS table with in-frame rearrangements only. Some clones are missing; in checked studies, unresolved V genes explain under half, and the rest has no known cause. Present in this sample are some 99,000 clones, around 88% of which were seen just once. 0.5% of the sample lies in the top ten. The specimen comprised CD4+ or CD8+ T cells sorted from blood, sampled in a trial of the OX40 agonist ivuxolimab. The source is an adult with an advanced solid tumor such as melanoma, head and neck, liver or kidney cancer.

The chain has TRBV19 and TRBJ1-1; D perhaps matches TRBD1 (5 bases). This CDR3 contains 17 residues. Germline CDR1 and CDR2: LNHDA and SQIVND (reference sequence). V was clipped by 2 bases and J by 2 bases, with 18 bases between them. The CDR3 sequence: CASSIWGRGTGNTEAFF. The DNA of the CDR3 is TGTGCCAGTAGTATATGGGGGAGGGGCACAGGTAACACTGAAGCTTTCTTT.

This chain uses TRBV7-2 with TRBJ1-1; D perhaps matches TRBD1 (6 bases). V lost 1 base and J lost 4, with 13 bases in between. The CDR3 contains 15 residues. The V gene's germline CDR1 is SGHTA and CDR2 FQGNSA. Here the CDR3 reads CASSLGLQTGTEAFF. The CDR3 coding sequence is TGTGCCAGCAGCTTAGGGTTGCAGACAGGCACTGAAGCTTTCTTT.

The gene calls are TRBV9 and TRBJ1-4; TRBD1 matches 8 bases. Trimming took 3 bases from V and 0 from J; bases not matched to a gene: 1. CDR3 length equals 15 residues. From germline, CDR1 is SGDLS and CDR2 YYNGEE. The CDR3 DNA reads TGTGCCAGCAGCGAGGGACAGGCAACTAATGAAAAACTGTTTTTT. Protein sequence: CASSEGQATNEKLFF.

This chain links TRBV11-2 with TRBJ1-3, with TRBD1 matching 8 bases. CDR3 length: 12 residues. V was clipped by 8 bases and J by 8 bases; unmatched bases: 5. Germline V lookup: CDR1 SGHAT, CDR2 FQNNGV. As DNA, the CDR3 is TGTGCCAGCCTTTGGACAGGGCACACCATATATTTT. This encodes CASLWTGHTIYF.

CDR3: CASRLVYGQGAYGYTF. The CDR3 DNA sequence: TGTGCAAGTCGCTTAGTTTATGGACAGGGGGCATATGGCTACACCTTC. This rearrangement joins TRBV12-2 to TRBJ1-2; no DNA check was done on the table's D call, TRBD1. TRBV12-2 is termed a pseudogene. The CDR3 is 16 residues long.

The V gene is TRBV29-1, the J gene TRBJ1-2, with D possibly TRBD1 on 5 matching bases. Germline CDR1 reads SQVTM; CDR2 reads ANQGSEA. The CDR3 sequence is 13 residues long. V was pared by 6 bases and J by 5 bases, with 16 bases between. CDR3 loop: CSVHGGTPYGYTF. Written as DNA, the CDR3 is TGCAGCGTCCATGGTGGGACCCCGTATGGCTACACCTTC.

The CDR3: CAIDRGSSTYEQYF. CDR3 in DNA: TGTGCCATAGACAGGGGGTCCTCGACCTACGAGCAGTACTTC. The genes are TRBV2 and TRBJ2-7, with 9 bases matching TRBD1. The germline V gene encodes CDR1 SNHLY and CDR2 FYNNEI. Losses at the gene ends were 10 bases for V and 2 bases for J; bases not matched to a gene: 9. The CDR3 spans 14 residues.

The genes are TRBV2 and TRBJ2-6, with unresolved D. The V end was cut by 4 bases, the J end by 0 bases, with 13 bases between. There are 17 residues in the CDR3. The germline CDR1 and CDR2 sequences are SNHLY and FYNNEI. As DNA, the CDR3 is TGTGCCAGCAGTGCGGCAGTACTCCCCTCTGGGGCCAACGTCCTGACTTTC. Amino acids: CASSAAVLPSGANVLTF.

The J gene is TRBJ1-3, the V gene TRBV14; D gene ambiguous. The germline gives CDR1 SGHDN, CDR2 FVKESK. Trimming cost V 4 bases and J 11 bases, with 15 bases left between them. The CDR3 covers 13 residues. CDR3 sequence reads: CASSPRPMVAIYF. CDR3 DNA: TGTGCCAGCAGCCCCAGGCCTATGGTGGCCATATATTTT.

The gene calls are TRBV27 and TRBJ1-2; no reliable D call. CDR3 size: 18 residues. The germline gives CDR1 MNHEY, CDR2 SMNVEV (reference sequence). The V gene lost 5 bases and the J gene lost 4 bases, with 26 bases spanning the gap. CDR3 region: CASSPNSYSKKYPYGYTF. CDR3 DNA: TGTGCCAGCAGTCCAAACAGCTATTCTAAAAAATATCCCTATGGCTACACCTTC.

The chain carries TRBV10-3 and TRBJ2-1; D may be TRBD1 or TRBD2 (5 bases each). Germline assignment: CDR1 ENHRY and CDR2 SYGVKD. The CDR3 totals 13 residues. With 9 bases removed from V and 4 bases from J, the gap between germline ends came to 13 bases. In DNA, the CDR3 is TGTGCCATGGGGGAGCCCCCGTACAATGAGCAGTTCTTC. It is translated as CAMGEPPYNEQFF.

CDR3 residues: CASSQTFGDTGANVLTF. CDR3 nucleotide sequence: TGCGCCAGCAGCCAAACATTCGGGGACACTGGGGCCAACGTCCTGACTTTC. The chain links TRBV4-1 to TRBJ2-6, with D perhaps TRBD1 (6 bases). V was clipped by 2 bases and J by 2 bases, with 13 bases between them. The CDR3 extends over 17 amino acids. Per the germline V gene, CDR1 is MGHRA and CDR2 is YSYEKL.

V gene TRBV6-5 combines with J gene TRBJ1-6; D gene uncertain. Germline V gene lookup returns CDR1 MNHEY and CDR2 SVGAGI. This CDR3 spans 16 amino acids. V lost 2 bases and J lost 8, with 16 bases in between. The CDR3 coding sequence is TGTGCCAGCAGTTACAGTGTGAAGCGGACCTATTCACCCCTCCACTTT. Translation: CASSYSVKRTYSPLHF.

The chain links TRBV18 to TRBJ2-7; D not certain. The CDR3 covers 16 residues. CDR1 and CDR2 from the germline V gene are KGHSH and LQKENI. V lost 3 bases and J 7 bases, leaving 22 bases between the germline ends. DNA of the CDR3: TGTGCCAGCTCACCCCCGGGTAGGGTGCAAGGTGGGGAGCAGTACTTC. The encoded protein is CASSPPGRVQGGEQYF.

The chain's CDR3 is CAISEDRVYDTQYF. The CDR3 nucleotides read TGTGCCATCAGTGAAGACAGGGTATACGATACGCAGTATTTT. J is TRBJ2-3 and V is TRBV10-3, with 7 bases identical to TRBD1. The CDR3 length is 14 residues. Germline lookup yields CDR1 ENHRY and CDR2 SYGVKD. V dropped 3 bases and J dropped 6; count of bases not matched to a gene: 6.

The gene calls are TRBV29-1 and TRBJ2-3; 8 bases line up with TRBD2. This CDR3 spans 15 amino acids. CDR1 and CDR2 from the germline V gene are SQVTM and ANQGSEA. V shed 8 bases and J 0 bases; nucleotides not matched to a gene: 10. The DNA for the CDR3 is TGCAGCTCAGGCGGCGGGGGGCCCAGCACAGATACGCAGTATTTT. Translation gives CSSGGGGPSTDTQYF.

The chain combines TRBV19 with TRBJ1-1; perhaps TRBD1 as D (6 bases). The CDR3 is 13 residues long. Germline V gene lookup returns CDR1 LNHDA and CDR2 SQIVND (reference sequence). Trimming pared 7 bases from V and 6 bases from J, leaving 15 bases between. Written as DNA, the CDR3 is TGTGCCAGTACCCAAAGGGGGGACGCTGAAGCTTTCTTT. Translating gives CASTQRGDAEAFF. The whole variable domain, remainder taken from reference TRBV19 and TRBJ1-1, is DGGITQSPKYLFRKEGQNVTLSCEQNLNHDAMYWYRQDPGQGLRLIYYSQIVNDFQKGDIAEGYSVSREKKESFPLTVTSAQKNPTAFYLCASTQRGDAEAFFGQGTRLTVV.

A note on this clone: Here the CDR3 omits its conserved ending phenylalanine or tryptophan, so a read error is the likely source. This chain joins TRBV5-5 and TRBJ1-6; D is unresolved. CDR1 and CDR2 (germline): SGHKS, YYEKEE (reference sequence). The CDR3 spans 16 residues. Trimming shortened V by 1 base and J by 5 bases, and 13 bases separated the two germline ends. CDR3 in amino acids: CASSLKWAYDNSPLHL. The CDR3 coding sequence is TGTGCCAGCAGCTTGAAGTGGGCCTATGATAATTCACCCCTCCACCTT.

The CDR3 spells CASSLDGGYQPQHF. CDR3 DNA: TGTGCCAGCAGCTTAGACGGGGGCTATCAGCCCCAGCATTTT. The V gene is TRBV11-2, the J gene TRBJ1-5, with a possible D match to TRBD1 (6 bases). In germline, CDR1 is SGHAT, CDR2 FQNNGV. V was pared by 0 bases and J by 5 bases, with 8 bases between. The CDR3 loop spans 14 amino acids.

The rearrangement uses TRBV4-1 and TRBJ1-2, with TRBD1 identical over 8 bases. V gave up 0 bases and J gave up 5 bases; unmatched junction bases: 2. Germline CDR1 MGHRA, CDR2 YSYEKL. This CDR3 comprises 14 residues. CDR3 protein: CASSQEDREYGYTF. The CDR3, as DNA: TGCGCCAGCAGCCAAGAGGACAGGGAGTATGGCTACACCTTC.

A few counts support this clone. The V gene is TRBV5-5, the J gene TRBJ1-2, with D perhaps matching TRBD1 (6 bases). The germline V and J ends were trimmed by 2 bases and 6 bases, with 14 bases remaining between them. The CDR3 loop spans 14 amino acids. Germline values: CDR1 SGHKS, CDR2 YYEKEE (reference sequence). Here the CDR3 DNA reads TGTGCCAGCAGCTTCCTACTACAGGGTGATGGCTACACCTTC. Amino acids: CASSFLLQGDGYTF.

J is TRBJ2-7 and V is TRBV5-1, with D perhaps TRBD1 or TRBD2 (6 bases each). CDR1 is SGHRS, CDR2 YFSETQ, per germline. The V end was cut by 7 bases, the J end by 2 bases, with 16 bases between. The CDR3 contains 14 residues. CDR3 in amino acids: CASGEVGGAYEQYF. CDR3 DNA sequence: TGCGCCAGCGGAGAAGTGGGGGGCGCCTACGAGCAGTACTTC.

The rearrangement links TRBV4-2 to TRBJ1-2, with a possible D match to TRBD1 (5 bases). With 0 bases removed from V and 4 bases from J, the gap between germline ends came to 21 bases. Germline V CDR1 and CDR2: LGHNA, YNFKEQ. The CDR3 sequence is 18 residues long. CDR3 loop: CASSQDGAASLGSYGYTF. The CDR3, as DNA: TGTGCCAGCAGCCAAGATGGGGCGGCTTCCCTGGGATCCTATGGCTACACCTTC.

V gene TRBV4-2 combines with J gene TRBJ1-2, with D possibly TRBD1 on 5 matching bases. V shed 0 bases and J shed 8 bases, with 16 bases lying between them. The CDR3 loop spans 15 amino acids. Germline lookup yields CDR1 LGHNA and CDR2 YNFKEQ. CDR3 sequence reads: CASSQDWQGQLGYTF. In DNA, the CDR3 is TGTGCCAGCAGCCAAGATTGGCAGGGCCAACTGGGCTACACCTTC.

This chain joins TRBV10-2 and TRBJ2-7; D gene uncertain. The CDR3 length is 13 residues. Germline CDR1 and CDR2: WSHSY and SAAADI. Between the trimmed V and J ends, which lost 5 bases and 4 bases, there was a span of 12 bases. The CDR3 DNA reads as TGCGCCAGCAGTCAAGAGGATTTTTACGAGCAGTACTTC. Amino acids: CASSQEDFYEQYF.

The J gene is TRBJ1-2, the V gene TRBV5-1; D call uncertain. Trimming left V 4 bases short and J 7 bases short, with 20 bases between. The germline V gene encodes CDR1 SGHRS and CDR2 YFSETQ. CDR3 length equals 15 residues. This chain's CDR3 is CASSRTDATQGGYTF. In nucleotides, the CDR3 is TGCGCCAGCAGCCGAACAGACGCCACCCAAGGTGGCTACACCTTC.